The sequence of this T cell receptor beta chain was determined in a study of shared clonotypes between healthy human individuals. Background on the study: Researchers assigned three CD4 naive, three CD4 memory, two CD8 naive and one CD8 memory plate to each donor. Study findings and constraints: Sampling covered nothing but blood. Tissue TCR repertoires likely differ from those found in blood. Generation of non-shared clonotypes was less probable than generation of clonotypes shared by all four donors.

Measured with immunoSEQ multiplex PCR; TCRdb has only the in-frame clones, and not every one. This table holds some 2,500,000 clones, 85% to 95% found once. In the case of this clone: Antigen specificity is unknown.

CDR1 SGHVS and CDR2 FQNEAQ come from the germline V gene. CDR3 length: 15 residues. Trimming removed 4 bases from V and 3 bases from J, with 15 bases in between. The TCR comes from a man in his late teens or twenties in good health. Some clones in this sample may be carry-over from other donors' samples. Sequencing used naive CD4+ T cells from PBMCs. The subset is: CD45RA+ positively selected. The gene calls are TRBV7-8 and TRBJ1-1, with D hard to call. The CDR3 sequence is CASSSPRRAHTEAFF. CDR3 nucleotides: TGTGCCAGCAGCTCCCCCCGAAGGGCTCACACTGAAGCTTTCTTT.